The present TCR beta chain was sequenced within a study of T cell changes during pregnancy in multiple sclerosis. The V end lost 0 bases, the J end lost 4 bases, and 12 bases lay between the germline ends. CDR3 length equals 14 residues. Germline CDR1 is GTSNPN and CDR2 is SVGIG (reference sequence). The data were produced by immunoSEQ multiplex PCR, yet TCRdb's version contains in-frame clones alone and is incomplete. Among approximately 90,000 clones listed, approximately 89% were seen once. The receptor was derived from a female donor with multiple sclerosis, enrolled in a pregnancy study. Sample: peripheral blood, taken in the first trimester of pregnancy. The gene calls are TRBV30 and TRBJ1-2, with a weak D call TRBD1 (5 bases). CDR3 sequence: CAWSVDSGSYGYTF. DNA for the CDR3: TGTGCCTGGAGTGTTGACAGTGGTTCCTATGGCTACACCTTC.